This T cell receptor (beta chain) was documented in a study of T cell responses to AZD1222 COVID-19 vaccine. Regarding the study as a whole: Repertoires in all cases were sampled only once the peak T cell response had passed. Clonal diversity was possibly underestimated; the donors were predominantly white British and more often female.

On this clone: Its cognate antigen is unknown.

Assay used: immunoSEQ multiplex PCR; TCRdb lists only in-frame clones, some missing. The data contain roughly 140,000 clones, 88% of them seen just once; the ten biggest clones take up about 3.1%. CDR3 length equals 13 residues. CDR1 is SNHLY, CDR2 FYNNEI, per germline. Between the trimmed V and J ends, which lost 4 bases and 3 bases, there was a span of 9 bases. The gene calls are TRBV2 and TRBJ1-1; no clear D. The specimen comprised peripheral blood, sampled 28 days after the second AZD1222 dose. This clonotype was obtained from an adult who received the AZD1222 COVID-19 vaccine. In DNA, the CDR3 is TGTGCCAGCAGTGTAGGAGGGTACACTGAAGCTTTCTTT. Translation gives CASSVGGYTEAFF.